This T cell receptor beta chain was observed in a study of cytomegalovirus exposure and HLA in healthy donors. Findings and limits, study-wide: A later analysis found common viral pathogens apparently linked to several of the most significant clusters. The records held CMV serostatus as the only immune exposure information.

The CDR3 consists of 15 residues. Germline V gene lookup returns CDR1 LNHNV and CDR2 YYDKDF (reference sequence). V was trimmed by 0 bases and J by 1 base, leaving 7 bases between them. These donors counted as nominally healthy when sampled, but unrecorded immune exposures were likely. In the case of this clone: The antigen remains undetermined. Other DNA sequences of this sample code for an identical CDR3.

PCR used 60 Vbeta primers and 13 Jbeta primers. Profiling relied on immunoSEQ multiplex PCR, and the TCRdb table lists in-frame clones only, not all of them. The sample includes around 130,000 clones, 66% of them seen just once. The chain has TRBV15 and TRBJ1-5; D uncertain. Sequenced sample: PBMCs. This TCR was recovered from a woman aged 55-70 years in good health and CMV-seronegative. The CDR3 loop is CATSRDRVSNQPQHF. The CDR3, as DNA: TGTGCCACCAGCAGAGATCGAGTCAGCAATCAGCCCCAGCATTTT.